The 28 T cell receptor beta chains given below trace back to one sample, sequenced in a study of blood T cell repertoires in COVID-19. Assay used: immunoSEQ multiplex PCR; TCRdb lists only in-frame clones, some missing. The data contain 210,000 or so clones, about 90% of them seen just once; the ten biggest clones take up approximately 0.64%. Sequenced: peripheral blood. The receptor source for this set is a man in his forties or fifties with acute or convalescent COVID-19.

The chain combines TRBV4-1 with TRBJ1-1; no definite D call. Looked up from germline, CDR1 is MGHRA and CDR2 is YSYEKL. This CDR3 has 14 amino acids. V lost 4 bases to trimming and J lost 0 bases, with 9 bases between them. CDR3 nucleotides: TGCGCCAGCAGCCGTGAGGGCATGAACACTGAAGCTTTCTTT. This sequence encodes CASSREGMNTEAFF.

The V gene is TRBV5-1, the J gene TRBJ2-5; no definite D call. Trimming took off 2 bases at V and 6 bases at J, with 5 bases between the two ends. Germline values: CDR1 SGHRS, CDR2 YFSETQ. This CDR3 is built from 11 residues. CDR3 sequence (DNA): TGCGCCAGCAGCTTCAGGAAGACCCAGTACTTC. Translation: CASSFRKTQYF.

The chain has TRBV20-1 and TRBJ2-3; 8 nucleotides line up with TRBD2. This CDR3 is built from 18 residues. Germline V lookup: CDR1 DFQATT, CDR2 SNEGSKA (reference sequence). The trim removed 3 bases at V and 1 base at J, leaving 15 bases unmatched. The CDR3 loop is CSASSVVERGRGTDTQYF. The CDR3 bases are TGCAGTGCTAGTTCGGTGGTGGAGCGGGGGCGCGGCACAGATACGCAGTATTTT.

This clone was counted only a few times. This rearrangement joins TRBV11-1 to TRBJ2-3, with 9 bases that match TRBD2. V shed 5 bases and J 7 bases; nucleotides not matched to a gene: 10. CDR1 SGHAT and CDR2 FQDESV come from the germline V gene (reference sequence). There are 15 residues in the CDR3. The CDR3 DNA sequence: TGTGCCAGCAGCCCCCCCCGAGCGGGAGGCAATACGCAGTATTTT. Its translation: CASSPPRAGGNTQYF.

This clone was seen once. CDR3: CASSVGIISGYNEQFF. The DNA of the CDR3 is TGTGCCAGCAGCGTAGGTATAATTAGCGGATACAATGAGCAGTTCTTC. This sequence joins TRBV9 and TRBJ2-1; possibly TRBD2 for D (6 bases). V lost 0 bases and J 4 bases, leaving 14 bases between the germline ends. The CDR3 has 16 residues. Per the germline V gene, CDR1 is SGDLS and CDR2 is YYNGEE.

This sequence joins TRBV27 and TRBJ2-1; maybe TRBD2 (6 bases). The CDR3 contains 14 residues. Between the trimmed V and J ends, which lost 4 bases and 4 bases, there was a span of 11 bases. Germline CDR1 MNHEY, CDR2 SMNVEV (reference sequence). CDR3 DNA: TGTGCCAGCAGTTACGTAGGGAGGTACAATGAGCAGTTCTTC. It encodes CASSYVGRYNEQFF.

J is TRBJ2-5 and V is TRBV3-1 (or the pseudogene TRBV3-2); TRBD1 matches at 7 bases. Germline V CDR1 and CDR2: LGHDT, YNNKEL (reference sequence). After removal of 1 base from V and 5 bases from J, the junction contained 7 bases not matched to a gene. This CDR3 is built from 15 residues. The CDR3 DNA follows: TGTGCCAGCAGCCAAGGTGGCAGGGGGTCCGAGACCCAGTACTTC. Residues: CASSQGGRGSETQYF.

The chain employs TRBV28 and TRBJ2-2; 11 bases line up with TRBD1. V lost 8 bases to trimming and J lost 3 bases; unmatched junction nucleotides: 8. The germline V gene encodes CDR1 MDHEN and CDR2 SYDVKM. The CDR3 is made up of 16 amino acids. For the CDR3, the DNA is TGTGCCAGCCGGATGGGGACAGGGGGTTACACCGGGGAGCTGTTTTTT. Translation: CASRMGTGGYTGELFF. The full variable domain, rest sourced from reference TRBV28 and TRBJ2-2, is DVKVTQSSRYLVKRTGEKVFLECVQDMDHENMFWYRQDPGLGLRLIYFSYDVKMKEKGDIPEGYSVSREKKERFSLILESASTNQTSMYLCASRMGTGGYTGELFFGEGSRLTVL.

The CDR3 loop reads CASSRERTEAFF. For the CDR3, the DNA is TGTGCCAGCAGCCGGGAGCGAACTGAAGCTTTCTTT. The chain recombines TRBV6-5 with TRBJ1-1; D not certain. This CDR3 comprises 12 residues. The germline CDR1 and CDR2 sequences are MNHEY and SVGAGI. Trimming took off 6 bases at V and 5 bases at J, with 10 bases between the two ends.

The CDR3 spells CASSFSLIGIGTDTQYF. CDR3 DNA sequence: TGTGCCAGCAGCTTTAGCTTAATCGGGATTGGGACAGATACGCAGTATTTT. The rearrangement uses TRBV5-6 and TRBJ2-3; possibly TRBD2 for D (5 bases). Trimming pared 2 bases from V and 3 bases from J, leaving 19 bases between. Germline-derived CDR1 and CDR2 are SGHDT and YYEEEE. The CDR3 covers 17 residues. Combining the CDR3 with reference TRBV5-6 and TRBJ2-3 gives the whole variable domain DAGVTQSPTHLIKTRGQQVTLRCSPKSGHDTVSWYQQALGQGPQFIFQYYEEEERQRGNFPDRFSGHQFPNYSSELNVNALLLGDSALYLCASSFSLIGIGTDTQYFGPGTRLTVL.

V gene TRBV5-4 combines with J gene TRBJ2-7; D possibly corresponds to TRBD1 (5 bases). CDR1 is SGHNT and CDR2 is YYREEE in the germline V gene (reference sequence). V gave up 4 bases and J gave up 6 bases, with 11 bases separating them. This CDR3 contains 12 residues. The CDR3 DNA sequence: TGTGCCAGCAGCAACAGGTTCGGCGAGCAGTACGTC. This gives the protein CASSNRFGEQYV.

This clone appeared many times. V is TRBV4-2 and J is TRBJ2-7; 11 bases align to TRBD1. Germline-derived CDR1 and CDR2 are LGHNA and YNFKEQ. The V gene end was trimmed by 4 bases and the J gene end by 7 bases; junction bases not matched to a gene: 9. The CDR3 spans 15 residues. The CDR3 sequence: CASSPQPGQGGEQYF. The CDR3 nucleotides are TGTGCCAGCAGCCCTCAACCGGGACAGGGGGGTGAGCAGTACTTC.

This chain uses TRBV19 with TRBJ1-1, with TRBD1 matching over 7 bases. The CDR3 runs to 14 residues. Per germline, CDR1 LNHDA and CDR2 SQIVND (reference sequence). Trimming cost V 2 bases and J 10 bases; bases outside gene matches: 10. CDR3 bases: TGTGCCAGTAGTATACCCCAGGGGGAAAGGACAGCTTTCTTT. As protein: CASSIPQGERTAFF.

The CDR3 sequence: CASSFGVDTYNSPLHF. DNA for the CDR3: TGTGCCAGCAGCTTCGGGGTAGACACCTATAATTCACCCCTCCACTTT. This sequence joins TRBV7-9 and TRBJ1-6, with D hard to call. CDR1 and CDR2 (germline): SEHNR, FQNEAQ (reference sequence). The CDR3 loop spans 16 amino acids. The germline V and J ends were trimmed by 3 bases and 2 bases, with 11 bases remaining between them.

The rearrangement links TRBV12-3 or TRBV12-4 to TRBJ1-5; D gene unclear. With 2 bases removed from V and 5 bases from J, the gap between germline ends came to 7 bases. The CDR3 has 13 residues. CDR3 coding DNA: TGTGCCAGCAGTTTAATCATTTATCAGCCCCAGCATTTT. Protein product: CASSLIIYQPQHF.

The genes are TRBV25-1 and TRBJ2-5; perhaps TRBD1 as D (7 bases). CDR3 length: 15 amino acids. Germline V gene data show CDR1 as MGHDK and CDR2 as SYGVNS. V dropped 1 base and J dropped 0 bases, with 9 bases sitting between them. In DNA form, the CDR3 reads TGTGCCAGCAGTGAATCAGGGGGGCACCAAGAGACCCAGTACTTC. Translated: CASSESGGHQETQYF.

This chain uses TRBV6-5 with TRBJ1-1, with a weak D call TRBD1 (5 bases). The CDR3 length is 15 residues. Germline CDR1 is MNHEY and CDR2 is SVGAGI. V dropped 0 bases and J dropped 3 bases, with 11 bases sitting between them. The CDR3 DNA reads TGTGCCAGCAGTTACTCGTCCGGGGGGGACACTGAAGCTTTCTTT. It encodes CASSYSSGGDTEAFF.

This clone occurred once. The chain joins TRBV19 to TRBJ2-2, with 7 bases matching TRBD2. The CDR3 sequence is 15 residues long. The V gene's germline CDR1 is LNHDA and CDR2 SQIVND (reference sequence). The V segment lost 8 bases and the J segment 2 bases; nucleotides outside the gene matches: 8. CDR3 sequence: CASLPGTTNTGELFF. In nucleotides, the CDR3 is TGTGCCAGTTTACCCGGGACTACCAACACCGGGGAGCTGTTTTTT.

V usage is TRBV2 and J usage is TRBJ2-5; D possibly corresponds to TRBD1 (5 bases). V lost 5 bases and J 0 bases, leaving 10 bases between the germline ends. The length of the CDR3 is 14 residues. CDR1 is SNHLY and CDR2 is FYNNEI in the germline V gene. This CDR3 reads CASSLGPYQETQYF. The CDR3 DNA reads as TGTGCCAGCAGTTTGGGGCCGTACCAAGAGACCCAGTACTTC.

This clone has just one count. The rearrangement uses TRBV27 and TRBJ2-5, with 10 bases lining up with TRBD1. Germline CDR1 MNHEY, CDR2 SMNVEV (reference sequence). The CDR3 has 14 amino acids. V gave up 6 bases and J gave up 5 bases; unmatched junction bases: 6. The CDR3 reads CASRGTGELETQYF. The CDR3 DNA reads TGTGCCAGCAGGGGGACAGGGGAGTTGGAGACCCAGTACTTC.

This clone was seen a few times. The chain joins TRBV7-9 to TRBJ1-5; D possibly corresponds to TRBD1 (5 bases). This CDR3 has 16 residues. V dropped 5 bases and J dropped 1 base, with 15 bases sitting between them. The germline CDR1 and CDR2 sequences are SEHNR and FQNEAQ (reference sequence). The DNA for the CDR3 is TGTGCCAGCAGCGCGGGAGGGGCGGGGAGCAATCAGCCCCAGCATTTT. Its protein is CASSAGGAGSNQPQHF.

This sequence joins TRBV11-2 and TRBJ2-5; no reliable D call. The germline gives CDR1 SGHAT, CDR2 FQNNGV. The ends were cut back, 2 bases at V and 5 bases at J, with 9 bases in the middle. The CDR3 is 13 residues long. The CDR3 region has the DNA TGTGCCAGCAGCTTAAGGCCTAGGGAGACCCAGTACTTC. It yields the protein CASSLRPRETQYF.

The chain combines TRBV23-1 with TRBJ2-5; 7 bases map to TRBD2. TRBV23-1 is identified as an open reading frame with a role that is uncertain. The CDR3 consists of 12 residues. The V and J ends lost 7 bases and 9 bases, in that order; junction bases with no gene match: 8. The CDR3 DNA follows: TGCGCCAGCAACCTAAGGGGAGGGGCCCAGTACTTC. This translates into CASNLRGGAQYF.

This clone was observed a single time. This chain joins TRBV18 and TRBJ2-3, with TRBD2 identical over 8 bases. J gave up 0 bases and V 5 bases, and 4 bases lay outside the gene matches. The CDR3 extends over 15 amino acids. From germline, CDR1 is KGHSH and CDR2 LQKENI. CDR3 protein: CASSIPSGSTDTQYF. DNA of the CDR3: TGTGCCAGCTCAATACCTAGCGGGAGCACAGATACGCAGTATTTT.

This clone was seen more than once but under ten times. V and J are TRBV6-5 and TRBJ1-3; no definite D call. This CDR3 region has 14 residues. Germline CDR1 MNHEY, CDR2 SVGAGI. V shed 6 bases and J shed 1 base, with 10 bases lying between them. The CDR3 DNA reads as TGTGCCAGCAGCCTAGGGAGGTCTGGAAACACCATATATTTT. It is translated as CASSLGRSGNTIYF.

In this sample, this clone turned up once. The CDR3 DNA reads as TGTGCCAGCAGTTTAAGGACAGGGGCAAGCAATCAGCCCCAGCATTTT. Protein sequence: CASSLRTGASNQPQHF. V gene TRBV27 combines with J gene TRBJ1-5, with 9 bases lining up with TRBD1. J was trimmed by 1 base and V by 2 bases; bases with no gene match: 3. In germline, CDR1 is MNHEY, CDR2 SMNVEV (reference sequence). The CDR3 runs to 16 residues.

The CDR3 coding sequence is TGTGCCAGCAGCTCACCCGGAGGGGGCCACCAAGAGACCCAGTACTTC. Its protein is CASSSPGGGHQETQYF. The rearrangement uses TRBV5-4 and TRBJ2-5; perhaps TRBD1 as D (7 bases). V shed 3 bases and J shed 0 bases, with 15 bases lying between them. The CDR3 has 16 residues. Germline lookup yields CDR1 SGHNT and CDR2 YYREEE (reference sequence).

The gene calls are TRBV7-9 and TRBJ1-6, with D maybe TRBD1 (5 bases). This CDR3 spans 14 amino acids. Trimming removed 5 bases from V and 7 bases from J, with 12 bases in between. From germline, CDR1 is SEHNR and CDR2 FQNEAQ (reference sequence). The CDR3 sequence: CASSNYGGNSPLHF. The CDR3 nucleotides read TGTGCCAGCAGCAATTACGGGGGAAATTCACCCCTCCACTTT.